This is a list of T cell receptor beta chains from one sample in a study of blood T cell repertoires in COVID-19. Libraries were prepared by immunoSEQ multiplex PCR; TCRdb keeps only in-frame clonotypes and omits some of them. There are roughly 250,000 clones in the sample; roughly 90% occur only once, and just over 7% lies in the top ten. The specimen sequenced was peripheral blood. The source is a man in his sixties who had recovered from COVID-19. Each CDR3 is given with its conserved first and last residue. The order of the fields is clone size, V gene, D gene, J gene, CDR3 protein, CDR3 DNA. D genes are given only for firm matches. Clone size appears in some rows only: once, few, many, or a class for an expanded clone.

abundance: NA
v_gene: TRBV18
d_gene: TRBD1
j_gene: TRBJ2-1
CDR3aa: CASSPGTGDYNEQFF
CDR3nt: TGTGCCAGCTCACCAGGGACAGGGGACTACAATGAGCAGTTCTTC

abundance: few
v_gene: TRBV9
d_gene: NA
j_gene: TRBJ1-1
CDR3aa: CASSESGLGATEAFF
CDR3nt: TGTGCCAGCAGCGAGTCGGGGTTGGGGGCGACTGAAGCTTTCTTT

abundance: NA
v_gene: TRBV7-9
d_gene: NA
j_gene: TRBJ1-1
CDR3aa: CASSSTGEAFF
CDR3nt: TGTGCCAGCAGCTCGACGGGTGAAGCTTTCTTT

abundance: NA
v_gene: TRBV5-1
d_gene: TRBD1
j_gene: TRBJ2-3
CDR3aa: CASSFNSVSTGDTQYF
CDR3nt: TGCGCCAGCAGCTTTAACTCCGTCTCGACAGGGGATACGCAGTATTTT

abundance: NA
v_gene: TRBV27
d_gene: NA
j_gene: TRBJ2-5
CDR3aa: CASRKGGTETQYF
CDR3nt: TGTGCCAGCAGGAAAGGGGGAACGGAGACCCAGTACTTC

abundance: NA
v_gene: TRBV30
d_gene: NA
j_gene: TRBJ2-5
CDR3aa: CAWSENIQETQYF
CDR3nt: TGTGCCTGGAGTGAGAACATTCAAGAGACCCAGTACTTC

abundance: NA
v_gene: TRBV5-1
d_gene: NA
j_gene: TRBJ1-4
CDR3aa: CASSFQRSSEKLFF
CDR3nt: TGCGCCAGCAGCTTTCAGCGTAGCAGTGAAAAACTGTTTTTT

abundance: NA
v_gene: TRBV5-6
d_gene: NA
j_gene: TRBJ2-7
CDR3aa: CASRSYYNYEQYF
CDR3nt: TGTGCCAGCCGCTCTTACTATAACTACGAGCAGTACTTC

abundance: NA
v_gene: TRBV7-2
d_gene: NA
j_gene: TRBJ1-5
CDR3aa: CASSFNSQPQHF
CDR3nt: TGTGCCAGCAGCTTCAACTCTCAGCCCCAGCATTTT

abundance: NA
v_gene: TRBV10-1
d_gene: NA
j_gene: TRBJ2-5
CDR3aa: CASSVGAKETQYF
CDR3nt: TGCGCCAGCAGCGTCGGAGCTAAAGAGACCCAGTACTTC

abundance: NA
v_gene: TRBV3-1/TRBV3-2
d_gene: TRBD1
j_gene: TRBJ1-1
CDR3aa: CASSQAAGQGSFVAFF
CDR3nt: TGTGCCAGCAGCCAAGCGGCGGGACAGGGGTCTTTTGTAGCTTTCTTT

abundance: NA
v_gene: TRBV5-1
d_gene: NA
j_gene: TRBJ2-1
CDR3aa: CASSSVRGGHSYNEQFF
CDR3nt: TGCGCCAGCAGCTCCGTAAGGGGGGGGCACTCCTACAATGAGCAGTTCTTC

abundance: NA
v_gene: TRBV18
d_gene: TRBD1
j_gene: TRBJ2-7
CDR3aa: CASSPRQGTYEQYF
CDR3nt: TGTGCCAGCTCACCACGACAGGGGACCTACGAGCAGTACTTC

abundance: few
v_gene: TRBV5-1
d_gene: TRBD2
j_gene: TRBJ2-2
CDR3aa: CASTNLIAGGLTGELFF
CDR3nt: TGCGCCAGCACTAATTTAATAGCGGGGGGCCTAACCGGGGAGCTGTTTTTT

abundance: once
v_gene: TRBV27
d_gene: TRBD2
j_gene: TRBJ2-3
CDR3aa: CASSIQGVAGGSTQYF
CDR3nt: TGTGCCAGCAGTATACAAGGGGTAGCGGGGGGGAGTACGCAGTATTTT

abundance: NA
v_gene: TRBV28
d_gene: NA
j_gene: TRBJ2-1
CDR3aa: CASSTTGGLSNEQFF
CDR3nt: TGTGCCAGCAGCACAACGGGGGGCCTGAGCAATGAGCAGTTCTTC

abundance: NA
v_gene: TRBV2
d_gene: TRBD2
j_gene: TRBJ2-3
CDR3aa: CASKMGGSTDTQYF
CDR3nt: TGTGCCAGTAAGATGGGGGGGAGCACAGATACGCAGTATTTT

abundance: NA
v_gene: TRBV6-5
d_gene: NA
j_gene: TRBJ2-6
CDR3aa: CASMDQGGANVLTF
CDR3nt: TGTGCCAGCATGGATCAGGGTGGGGCCAACGTCCTGACTTTC

abundance: NA
v_gene: TRBV5-5
d_gene: TRBD2
j_gene: TRBJ2-3
CDR3aa: CASRLAGTSTDTQYF
CDR3nt: TGTGCCAGCAGGCTAGCGGGGACTAGCACAGATACGCAGTATTTT

abundance: NA
v_gene: TRBV2
d_gene: TRBD1
j_gene: TRBJ1-5
CDR3aa: CASSEAGTVYSNQPQHF
CDR3nt: TGTGCCAGCAGTGAAGCCGGGACAGTTTATAGCAATCAGCCCCAGCATTTT

abundance: NA
v_gene: TRBV19
d_gene: TRBD1
j_gene: TRBJ2-2
CDR3aa: CASSTYRGRSTGELFF
CDR3nt: TGTGCCAGTAGTACATACAGGGGGCGCAGCACCGGGGAGCTGTTTTTT

abundance: NA
v_gene: TRBV5-4
d_gene: NA
j_gene: TRBJ1-1
CDR3aa: CASSLAGVYTEAFF
CDR3nt: TGTGCCAGCAGCTTGGCAGGTGTGTACACTGAAGCTTTCTTT

abundance: NA
v_gene: TRBV6-5
d_gene: NA
j_gene: TRBJ1-1
CDR3aa: CASSYSRGAHTEAFF
CDR3nt: TGTGCCAGCAGTTACTCTCGGGGGGCGCACACTGAAGCTTTCTTT

abundance: NA
v_gene: TRBV11-2
d_gene: TRBD1
j_gene: TRBJ1-4
CDR3aa: CASSPGTATNEKLFF
CDR3nt: TGTGCCAGCAGCCCTGGGACAGCAACTAATGAAAAACTGTTTTTT

abundance: NA
v_gene: TRBV9
d_gene: NA
j_gene: TRBJ1-2
CDR3aa: CASSVEQPGYGYTF
CDR3nt: TGTGCCAGCAGCGTAGAACAGCCAGGGTATGGCTACACCTTC

abundance: NA
v_gene: TRBV14
d_gene: NA
j_gene: TRBJ2-7
CDR3aa: CASSQGPGRSYEQYF
CDR3nt: TGTGCCAGCAGCCAAGGTCCAGGGCGCTCCTACGAGCAGTACTTC

abundance: NA
v_gene: TRBV5-1
d_gene: NA
j_gene: TRBJ2-7
CDR3aa: CASSPDIQTYEQYF
CDR3nt: TGCGCCAGCAGCCCGGATATACAGACCTACGAGCAGTACTTC

abundance: NA
v_gene: TRBV3-1/TRBV3-2
d_gene: NA
j_gene: TRBJ2-7
CDR3aa: CASCPRGASYEQYF
CDR3nt: TGTGCCAGCTGCCCTCGGGGGGCATCCTACGAGCAGTACTTC

abundance: NA
v_gene: TRBV5-6
d_gene: NA
j_gene: TRBJ2-5
CDR3aa: CASTQGTGETQYF
CDR3nt: TGTGCCAGCACCCAGGGCACCGGGGAGACCCAGTACTTC

abundance: NA
v_gene: TRBV6-5
d_gene: NA
j_gene: TRBJ1-2
CDR3aa: CASSYSGGAVGYTF
CDR3nt: TGTGCCAGCAGTTACTCAGGAGGGGCGGTTGGCTACACCTTC

abundance: NA
v_gene: TRBV19
d_gene: NA
j_gene: TRBJ2-5
CDR3aa: CASTPAPGLRDAQYF
CDR3nt: TGTGCCAGTACCCCTGCCCCGGGACTCCGAGATGCCCAGTACTTC

abundance: once
v_gene: TRBV19
d_gene: NA
j_gene: TRBJ2-2
CDR3aa: CASSIRPDTGELFF
CDR3nt: TGTGCCAGTAGTATCAGGCCTGACACCGGGGAGCTGTTTTTT

abundance: NA
v_gene: TRBV5-1
d_gene: NA
j_gene: TRBJ2-6
CDR3aa: CASSFGGPGANVLTF
CDR3nt: TGCGCCAGCAGCTTTGGCGGGCCTGGGGCCAACGTCCTGACTTTC

abundance: NA
v_gene: TRBV19
d_gene: TRBD1
j_gene: TRBJ2-3
CDR3aa: CASSIGGQGADTQYF
CDR3nt: TGTGCCAGTAGTATAGGGGGACAGGGTGCAGATACGCAGTATTTT

abundance: NA
v_gene: TRBV2
d_gene: TRBD1
j_gene: TRBJ2-7
CDR3aa: CASSVSGTAYEQYF
CDR3nt: TGTGCCAGCAGTGTTTCGGGGACAGCCTACGAGCAGTACTTC

abundance: NA
v_gene: TRBV7-7
d_gene: TRBD1
j_gene: TRBJ2-2
CDR3aa: CASSAGQGIGELFF
CDR3nt: TGTGCCAGCAGCGCCGGACAGGGGATCGGGGAGCTGTTTTTT

abundance: NA
v_gene: TRBV5-6
d_gene: NA
j_gene: TRBJ2-3
CDR3aa: CASNLGIKSTDTQYF
CDR3nt: TGTGCCAGCAATCTCGGGATCAAGAGCACAGATACGCAGTATTTT

abundance: NA
v_gene: TRBV6-5
d_gene: NA
j_gene: TRBJ1-2
CDR3aa: CASSYSRGGYGYTF
CDR3nt: TGTGCCAGCAGTTACTCGAGAGGGGGCTATGGCTACACCTTC

abundance: NA
v_gene: TRBV10-1
d_gene: TRBD1
j_gene: TRBJ2-3
CDR3aa: CASGGTGSRTDTQYF
CDR3nt: TGCGCCAGTGGGGGGACAGGGTCCCGCACAGATACGCAGTATTTT

abundance: NA
v_gene: TRBV19
d_gene: NA
j_gene: TRBJ1-1
CDR3aa: CASRNWQYTEAFF
CDR3nt: TGTGCCAGTAGAAATTGGCAGTACACTGAAGCTTTCTTT

abundance: NA
v_gene: TRBV5-6
d_gene: NA
j_gene: TRBJ1-1
CDR3aa: CASSGRWGQRQAFF
CDR3nt: TGTGCCAGCAGCGGGCGGTGGGGACAAAGGCAAGCTTTCTTT

abundance: once
v_gene: TRBV7-9
d_gene: NA
j_gene: TRBJ1-1
CDR3aa: CASSFDSTEAFF
CDR3nt: TGTGCCAGCAGCTTCGACAGCACTGAAGCTTTCTTT

abundance: NA
v_gene: TRBV18
d_gene: NA
j_gene: TRBJ2-7
CDR3aa: CASSAYPEVGSYEQYF
CDR3nt: TGTGCCAGCTCAGCTTACCCGGAGGTAGGATCCTACGAGCAGTACTTC

abundance: once
v_gene: TRBV7-8
d_gene: NA
j_gene: TRBJ1-5
CDR3aa: CASSALLGGPQHF
CDR3nt: TGTGCCAGCAGCGCCCTTCTAGGGGGTCCCCAGCATTTT

abundance: NA
v_gene: TRBV19
d_gene: TRBD1
j_gene: TRBJ2-4
CDR3aa: CASSTTTGEVQNIQYF
CDR3nt: TGTGCCAGTAGTACTACGACAGGGGAGGTACAAAACATTCAGTACTTC

abundance: NA
v_gene: TRBV7-7
d_gene: NA
j_gene: TRBJ2-1
CDR3aa: CASSLVLETEQFF
CDR3nt: TGTGCCAGCAGCTTAGTTTTGGAGACTGAGCAGTTCTTC

abundance: NA
v_gene: TRBV18
d_gene: TRBD1
j_gene: TRBJ2-1
CDR3aa: CASSPLSGTGSGGEQFF
CDR3nt: TGTGCCAGCTCACCACTAAGCGGGACAGGGTCGGGAGGTGAGCAGTTCTTC

abundance: NA
v_gene: TRBV18
d_gene: TRBD1
j_gene: TRBJ2-5
CDR3aa: CASSPGTAQETQYF
CDR3nt: TGTGCCAGCTCACCCGGGACAGCCCAAGAGACCCAGTACTTC

abundance: NA
v_gene: TRBV27
d_gene: TRBD2
j_gene: TRBJ2-1
CDR3aa: CASSFGLAGGRQFF
CDR3nt: TGTGCCAGCAGTTTCGGTCTAGCGGGGGGTCGGCAGTTCTTC

abundance: NA
v_gene: TRBV5-5
d_gene: TRBD2
j_gene: TRBJ2-1
CDR3aa: CASSLHSGALNEQFF
CDR3nt: TGTGCCAGCAGCTTGCATAGCGGGGCCCTTAATGAGCAGTTCTTC

abundance: NA
v_gene: TRBV10-3
d_gene: NA
j_gene: TRBJ2-3
CDR3aa: CAASGVVSTDTQYF
CDR3nt: TGTGCCGCCTCAGGGGTCGTAAGCACAGATACGCAGTATTTT

abundance: NA
v_gene: TRBV2
d_gene: NA
j_gene: TRBJ1-2
CDR3aa: CATRYSSYYGYTF
CDR3nt: TGTGCCACCCGATACAGTTCCTACTATGGCTACACCTTC

abundance: NA
v_gene: TRBV5-6
d_gene: NA
j_gene: TRBJ1-5
CDR3aa: CASSLGRQWGNQPQHF
CDR3nt: TGTGCCAGCAGCTTGGGCCGACAGTGGGGCAATCAGCCCCAGCATTTT

abundance: NA
v_gene: TRBV10-3
d_gene: NA
j_gene: TRBJ2-3
CDR3aa: CATQQGTSTDTQYF
CDR3nt: TGTGCCACCCAACAGGGGACTAGCACAGATACGCAGTATTTT

abundance: NA
v_gene: TRBV18
d_gene: TRBD1
j_gene: TRBJ1-4
CDR3aa: CASSPPSGQGFNEKLFF
CDR3nt: TGTGCCAGCTCACCACCTTCGGGACAGGGGTTTAATGAAAAACTGTTTTTT

abundance: NA
v_gene: TRBV18
d_gene: TRBD1
j_gene: TRBJ1-2
CDR3aa: CASSPRGQPANYGYTF
CDR3nt: TGTGCCAGCTCACCCAGGGGACAGCCAGCTAACTATGGCTACACCTTC